This is a list of T cell receptor beta chains from one sample in a study of T cells in Graves' hyperthyroidism and ophthalmopathy. TCRdb passed the multiplex PCR reads through MiXCR, listing each CDR3 protein once. The table has fewer than 600,000 distinct CDR3 sequences, about an eighth seen once. The sequenced sample was blood. The source is a woman aged 18-30 years with Graves' hyperthyroidism. CDR3s include the opening cysteine and the closing phenylalanine or tryptophan. D genes are given only for firm matches. Clone size is not always given. Where it is, it says once, few, many or a class for expanded clones.

V gene	clone size	D gene	J gene	CDR3 protein	CDR3 DNA
TRBV6-1	many	NA	TRBJ2-2	CASKRGGRGELFF	TGTGCCAGCAAGAGGGGGGGACGCGGGGAGCTGTTTTTT
TRBV3-1	many	NA	TRBJ2-5	CASSGDGQETQYF	TGTGCCAGCAGCGGGGATGGGCAAGAGACCCAGTACTTC
TRBV7-3	few	NA	TRBJ2-5	CASSSPGTSSVQETQYF	TGTGCCAGCAGCTCCCCGGGGACGTCTAGCGTACAAGAGACCCAGTACTTC
TRBV20-1	many	TRBD2	TRBJ2-7	CSARRGTAGGGYEQYF	TGCAGTGCTAGGCGAGGGACGGCGGGGGGCGGGTACGAGCAGTACTTC
TRBV6-5	many	NA	TRBJ1-1	CASSYRRTQNTEAFF	TGTGCCAGCAGTTACCGTCGGACACAGAACACTGAAGCTTTCTTT
TRBV9	many	TRBD2	TRBJ2-1	CASSGRTSRYNEQFF	TGTGCCAGCAGCGGACGGACTAGCCGATACAATGAGCAGTTCTTC
TRBV20-1	many	NA	TRBJ2-7	CSAWDNLYEQYF	TGCAGTGCCTGGGACAACCTCTACGAGCAGTACTTC
TRBV12-3/TRBV12-4	many	NA	TRBJ2-2	CASSLPGAGELFF	TGTGCCAGCAGTCTCCCCGGGGCCGGGGAGCTGTTTTTT
TRBV7-3	NA	TRBD2	TRBJ2-1	CASSSPSGRAISNEQFF	TGTGCCAGCAGCTCTCCTAGCGGGAGGGCCATTTCCAATGAGCAGTTCTTC
TRBV5-1	few	NA	TRBJ1-6	CASSGRGSANNNSPLHF	TGCGCCAGCAGTGGGAGGGGGAGCGCCAACAACAATTCACCCCTCCACTTT
TRBV28	many	TRBD1	TRBJ1-1	CASSSPRDSSGTEAFF	TGTGCCAGCAGTTCACCAAGGGACAGCTCTGGCACTGAAGCTTTCTTT
TRBV13	many	NA	TRBJ2-1	CASSLRRAQYNEQFF	TGTGCCAGCAGCTTACGGCGGGCCCAATACAATGAGCAGTTCTTC
TRBV7-9	few	TRBD1	TRBJ2-1	CASSFSFIRDRGINEQFF	TGTGCCAGCAGCTTCTCATTTATCCGGGACAGGGGCATCAATGAGCAGTTCTTC
TRBV19	many	NA	TRBJ1-5	CASSTGAGNQPQHF	TGTGCCAGTAGTACCGGGGCGGGCAATCAGCCCCAGCATTTT
TRBV12-3/TRBV12-4	many	TRBD1	TRBJ1-2	CASTSGTGGMYFDGYTF	TGTGCCAGCACCTCCGGGACAGGGGGCATGTATTTCGATGGCTACACCTTC
TRBV12-5	many	NA	TRBJ2-3	CASGLGSSSSTDTQYF	TGTGCTAGTGGTTTAGGAAGCTCCAGCAGCACAGATACGCAGTATTTT
TRBV11-2	NA	NA	TRBJ2-5	CASSFLDSGEIEYF	TGTGCCAGCAGCTTCCTTGACTCCGGAGAAATCGAGTACTTC
TRBV12-3/TRBV12-4	many	TRBD1	TRBJ1-2	CATPETGRGGYTF	TGTGCCACCCCGGAGACAGGGCGGGGTGGCTACACCTTC
TRBV30	NA	NA	TRBJ2-6	CAWSAAASGANVLTF	TGTGCCTGGAGTGCAGCAGCCTCTGGGGCCAACGTCCTGACTTTC
TRBV5-1	many	TRBD2	TRBJ2-1	CASSLEGTSRNEQFF	TGCGCCAGCAGCTTGGAGGGGACTAGCCGCAATGAGCAGTTCTTC
TRBV7-2	few	TRBD1	TRBJ1-4	CASSLDYRDRVVEKLFF	TGTGCCAGCAGCTTGGACTACCGGGACAGGGTGGTTGAAAAACTGTTTTTT
TRBV29-1	few	NA	TRBJ1-4	CSVGLRGYEKLFF	TGCAGCGTTGGCCTCCGGGGCTATGAAAAACTGTTTTTT
TRBV10-3	NA	NA	TRBJ1-1	CAIGRDGGYGTEAFF	TGTGCCATCGGGAGGGACGGGGGTTATGGCACTGAAGCTTTCTTT
TRBV28	many	NA	TRBJ2-5	CASSSGTPQETQYF	TGTGCCAGCAGTTCCGGGACACCCCAAGAGACCCAGTACTTC
TRBV27	many	NA	TRBJ1-2	CASSRVEGTHYGYTF	TGTGCCAGCAGCCGGGTAGAAGGGACTCACTATGGCTACACCTTC